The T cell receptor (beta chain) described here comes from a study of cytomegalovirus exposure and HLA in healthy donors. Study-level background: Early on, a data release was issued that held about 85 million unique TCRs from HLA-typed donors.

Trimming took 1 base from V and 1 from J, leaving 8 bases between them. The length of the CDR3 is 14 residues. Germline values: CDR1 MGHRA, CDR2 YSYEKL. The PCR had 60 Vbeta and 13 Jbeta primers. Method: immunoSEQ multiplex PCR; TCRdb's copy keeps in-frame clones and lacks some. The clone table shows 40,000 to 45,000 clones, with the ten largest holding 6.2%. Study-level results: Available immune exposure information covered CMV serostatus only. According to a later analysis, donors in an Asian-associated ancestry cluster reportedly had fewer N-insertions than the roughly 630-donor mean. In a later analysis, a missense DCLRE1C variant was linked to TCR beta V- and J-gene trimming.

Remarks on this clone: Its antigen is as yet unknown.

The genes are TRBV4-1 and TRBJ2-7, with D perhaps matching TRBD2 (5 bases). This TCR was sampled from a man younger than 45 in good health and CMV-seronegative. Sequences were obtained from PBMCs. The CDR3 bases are TGCGCCAGCAGCCAAGGTTGGACTTCCTACGAGCAGTACTTC. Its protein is CASSQGWTSYEQYF.